The clone carrying this T cell receptor beta chain was counted only a few times. This record belongs to a study of blood T cells in healthy people across ages. V lost 3 bases to trimming and J lost 6 bases, with 11 bases between them. The CDR3 runs to 13 residues. The germline V gene encodes CDR1 SGDLS and CDR2 YYNGEE. A J-beta primer mix and a sample-barcoded 5' primer were used in a second PCR of about 7 to 12 cycles. Every cDNA molecule bore a tag from a template-switch adaptor containing 12 random nucleotides. Any given sample supplied a minimum of 2.5 million CDR3-containing paired-end reads. From the 5' RACE reads, TCRdb called clonotypes with MiXCR, one entry per CDR3 protein. The data show about 780,000 distinct CDR3 sequences, about half seen once. Healthy Caucasian individuals from Russia aged about 6 to 95 were enrolled as donors.

The chain joins TRBV9 to TRBJ2-3; TRBD1 or TRBD2 may be the D gene (5 bases each). This receptor was obtained from an older man in good health. The material sequenced was blood. Here the CDR3 DNA reads TGTGCCAGCAGCGGGGGGACGGGGGATACGCAGTATTTT. This codes for CASSGGTGDTQYF.